These T cell receptor beta chains were read from a single sample in a study of a mutant IDH1 vaccine in newly diagnosed glioma. Their antigens remain unidentified. Assay: immunoSEQ multiplex PCR; the TCRdb copy retains only in-frame clones and omits some. The sample carries roughly 25,000 clones, roughly 83% recorded once. Sample: PBMCs, taken from a glioma patient whose treatment included an IDH1 peptide vaccine. The receptors shown here come from a man aged 25 to 40 with glioma. Each CDR3 is given with its conserved first and last residue. Each record gives: V gene, clone size, J gene, D gene, CDR3 protein, CDR3 DNA. D genes are given only for firm matches. Only part of the rows carry a size: once, few, many, or a class if the clone is expanded.

>TRBV4-1|NA|TRBJ2-3|TRBD2
CASSRNPGTSGITDTQYF
TGCGCCAGCAGCCGCAACCCCGGGACTAGCGGAATCACAGATACGCAGTATTTT
>TRBV27|NA|TRBJ2-2|TRBD1
CASSLGQGAVGTGELFF
TGTGCCAGCAGTTTAGGACAGGGGGCGGTAGGCACCGGGGAGCTGTTTTTT
>TRBV5-4|once|TRBJ1-2|TRBD1
CASSLDRGTGYTF
TGTGCCAGCAGCTTGGACAGGGGGACTGGCTACACCTTC
>TRBV2|NA|TRBJ2-7|NA
CASSLDSSSEQYF
TGTGCCAGCAGCCTGGACTCCTCCAGCGAGCAGTACTTC
>TRBV7-9|NA|TRBJ1-3|NA
CASSLRTGYLSGNTIYF
TGTGCCAGCAGCCTAAGAACAGGATACCTCTCTGGAAACACCATATATTTT
>TRBV20-1|NA|TRBJ2-5|NA
CSPSKGETQYF
TGCAGTCCTAGCAAGGGAGAGACCCAGTACTTC
>TRBV28|few|TRBJ1-1|TRBD1
CASSFGTGGRGNTEAFF
TGTGCCAGCAGTTTTGGGACAGGCGGAAGAGGGAACACTGAAGCTTTCTTT
>TRBV7-8|NA|TRBJ2-2|NA
CASSLVERSGELFF
TGTGCCAGCAGCTTAGTGGAGCGTTCCGGGGAGCTGTTTTTT
>TRBV18|few|TRBJ1-1|NA
CASSPPDGGDPRLAFF
TGTGCCAGCTCACCACCGGACGGCGGCGATCCTCGGCTGGCTTTCTTT
>TRBV30|few|TRBJ1-5|NA
CAWSGGRRNQPQHF
TGTGCCTGGAGTGGGGGGAGGAGGAATCAGCCCCAGCATTTT
>TRBV29-1|NA|TRBJ1-1|NA
CSVEGGDPEAFF
TGCAGCGTTGAAGGAGGCGACCCTGAAGCTTTCTTT
>TRBV2|NA|TRBJ1-6|NA
CASSEPAGVSSPLHF
TGTGCCAGCAGTGAACCTGCTGGGGTCAGCTCACCCCTCCACTTT
>TRBV23-1|NA|TRBJ2-2|NA
CASSQNSPCTGELFF
TGCGCCAGCAGTCAAAATTCCCCGTGCACGGGGGAGCTGTTTTTT
>TRBV11-2|NA|TRBJ1-2|NA
CASSSSPGGYGYTF
TGTGCCAGCAGCTCGAGCCCCGGCGGCTATGGCTACACCTTC
>TRBV6-1|NA|TRBJ1-6|NA
CASSWGVDNSPLHF
TGTGCCAGCTCGTGGGGGGTCGATAATTCACCCCTCCACTTT
>TRBV15|NA|TRBJ2-4|NA
CATSRDRTNLANIQYF
TGTGCCACCAGCAGAGATCGTACGAATTTGGCAAACATTCAGTACTTC
>TRBV10-3|NA|TRBJ2-2|TRBD1
CAISAMGQGRDTGELFF
TGTGCCATCAGTGCCATGGGACAGGGGCGCGACACCGGGGAGCTGTTTTTT
>TRBV5-1|few|TRBJ1-4|NA
CASSTTDSEKLFF
TGCGCCAGCAGCACCACAGACTCAGAAAAACTGTTTTTT
>TRBV19|NA|TRBJ1-5|NA
CASTTEEGTQPQHF
TGTGCCAGTACTACTGAGGAGGGAACTCAGCCCCAGCATTTT
>TRBV9|NA|TRBJ2-2|NA
CASSVVTSGPTGELFF
TGTGCCAGCAGCGTAGTAACGAGCGGACCTACCGGGGAGCTGTTTTTT
>TRBV30|NA|TRBJ2-2|TRBD2
CAWLQGISGSTGELFF
TGTGCCTGGCTTCAGGGGATTAGCGGGAGTACCGGGGAGCTGTTTTTT
>TRBV5-5|NA|TRBJ1-4|NA
CASSQHTTNEKLFF
TGTGCCAGCAGCCAACATACAACTAATGAAAAACTGTTTTTT
>TRBV4-1|NA|TRBJ2-7|NA
CASSQDTGSPNYEQYF
TGCGCCAGCAGCCAAGATACCGGGAGCCCCAACTACGAGCAGTACTTC
>TRBV30|NA|TRBJ1-1|NA
CACAGWGHTEAFF
TGTGCCTGCGCAGGGTGGGGGCACACTGAAGCTTTCTTT
>TRBV7-8|NA|TRBJ1-4|TRBD1
CASSYGTANEKLFF
TGTGCCAGCAGCTACGGGACAGCTAATGAAAAACTGTTTTTT
>TRBV2|NA|TRBJ2-2|NA
CASILGRNTGELFF
TGTGCCAGCATCCTTGGCCGGAACACCGGGGAGCTGTTTTTT
>TRBV5-4|NA|TRBJ1-1|NA
CASSVRPDTEAFF
TGTGCCAGCAGCGTTCGACCGGACACTGAAGCTTTCTTT
>TRBV7-8|NA|TRBJ2-3|NA
CASSLGPITSTDTQYF
TGTGCCAGCAGCTTAGGACCGATTACTAGCACAGATACGCAGTATTTT
>TRBV6-1|NA|TRBJ1-1|NA
CASSTDNSFAFF
TGTGCCAGCAGTACGGACAACTCTTTTGCTTTCTTT
>TRBV5-1|NA|TRBJ2-5|TRBD1
CASTLTGGARETQYF
TGCGCCAGCACATTGACAGGGGGCGCACGAGAGACCCAGTACTTC
>TRBV5-4|NA|TRBJ2-5|NA
CASSWGMGGETQYF
TGTGCCAGCAGCTGGGGGATGGGCGGGGAGACCCAGTACTTC
>TRBV27|NA|TRBJ2-1|NA
CASSLSRLSYNEQFF
TGTGCCAGCAGTTTATCTCGGCTCTCCTACAATGAGCAGTTCTTC
>TRBV19|NA|TRBJ2-7|NA
CASRQTNAYEQYF
TGTGCCAGTAGACAGACCAACGCCTACGAGCAGTACTTC
>TRBV5-6|few|TRBJ1-2|NA
CASSLGGVGYGYTF
TGTGCCAGCAGCTTAGGAGGGGTGGGCTATGGCTACACCTTC
>TRBV25-1|NA|TRBJ2-2|NA
CASSDPGNTGELFF
TGTGCCAGCAGTGACCCCGGAAACACCGGGGAGCTGTTTTTT
>TRBV7-2|NA|TRBJ1-4|NA
CASSLTATTNEKLFF
TGTGCCAGCAGCTTAACAGCCACAACTAATGAAAAACTGTTTTTT
>TRBV10-2|NA|TRBJ1-4|NA
CASTGHLNEKLFF
TGCGCCAGCACGGGTCACCTCAATGAAAAACTGTTTTTT
>TRBV30|NA|TRBJ2-7|NA
CAWGSHEQYF
TGTGCCTGGGGGTCGCACGAGCAGTACTTC
>TRBV30|few|TRBJ1-1|NA
CAWSVQRGRVNTEAFF
TGTGCCTGGAGTGTTCAGAGGGGTCGGGTGAACACTGAAGCTTTCTTT
>TRBV5-1|NA|TRBJ1-1|TRBD1
CASSRQQGPTEAFF
TGCGCCAGCAGCCGGCAACAGGGGCCCACTGAAGCTTTCTTT
>TRBV7-2|NA|TRBJ1-5|NA
CASSPRGGRTNQPQHF
TGTGCCAGCAGCCCCCGGGGAGGACGCACAAATCAGCCCCAGCATTTT
>TRBV2|NA|TRBJ1-4|NA
CASSKHNEKLFF
TGTGCCAGCAGTAAACATAATGAAAAACTGTTTTTT
>TRBV2|NA|TRBJ1-5|NA
CASSEALGKPPQHF
TGTGCCAGCAGTGAAGCTCTAGGGAAACCGCCCCAGCATTTT
>TRBV27|NA|TRBJ2-5|TRBD1
CASSIQRDRGRETQYF
TGTGCCAGCAGTATACAAAGGGACAGGGGACGGGAGACCCAGTACTTC
>TRBV7-9|NA|TRBJ2-2|NA
CASSLEGVRVTGELFF
TGTGCCAGCAGCTTAGAGGGGGTCCGGGTCACCGGGGAGCTGTTTTTT
>TRBV9|NA|TRBJ2-2|TRBD2
CASSVLAGGNTGELFF
TGTGCCAGCAGCGTGTTAGCGGGAGGGAACACCGGGGAGCTGTTTTTT
>TRBV6-1|NA|TRBJ2-2|NA
CASSEMGDSAKLAGELFF
TGTGCCAGCAGTGAAATGGGGGACTCTGCTAAATTGGCCGGGGAGCTGTTTTTT
>TRBV7-6|NA|TRBJ1-1|NA
CASSAQMNTEAFF
TGTGCCAGCAGCGCTCAGATGAACACTGAAGCTTTCTTT
>TRBV4-1|NA|TRBJ2-1|NA
CASSPDTGSYNEQFF
TGCGCCAGCAGCCCCGATACAGGGTCGTACAATGAGCAGTTCTTC
>TRBV30|once|TRBJ2-2|NA
CASGRWNTGELFF
TGTGCCTCAGGGCGCTGGAACACCGGGGAGCTGTTTTTT
>TRBV4-1|NA|TRBJ2-6|NA
CASSQEPGGGSGANVLTF
TGCGCCAGCAGCCAAGAACCAGGGGGAGGCTCTGGGGCCAACGTCCTGACTTTC
>TRBV7-2|NA|TRBJ2-7|TRBD1
CASSLRTGEAQYF
TGTGCCAGCAGCTTACGCACAGGGGAAGCGCAGTACTTC
>TRBV4-3|NA|TRBJ1-1|TRBD1
CASSQDKGANTEAFF
TGCGCCAGCAGCCAAGATAAGGGGGCGAACACTGAAGCTTTCTTT
>TRBV29-1|NA|TRBJ1-1|NA
CSVGTAPMNTEAFF
TGCAGCGTTGGGACAGCACCTATGAACACTGAAGCTTTCTTT
>TRBV4-1|NA|TRBJ2-1|NA
CASSQDMETGSYNEQFF
TGCGCCAGCAGCCAAGATATGGAGACAGGCTCCTACAATGAGCAGTTCTTC
>TRBV28|NA|TRBJ1-2|NA
CASSPPRYGYTF
TGTGCCAGCAGTCCCCCCCGGTATGGCTACACCTTC
>TRBV5-1|NA|TRBJ2-1|TRBD2
CASSLGLARNEQFF
TGCGCCAGCAGCTTGGGACTAGCGCGTAATGAGCAGTTCTTC